This T cell receptor (beta chain) was recovered during a study of monozygotic twins with inflammatory bowel disease (dated by TCRdb to about 2019). General notes on the study: In total, 28 monozygotic twin pairs made up the full study: 19 Danish pairs, all IBD-discordant, plus nine German pairs, of which four were IBD-concordant and five were IBD-discordant. The search for disease-associated traits relied mainly on comparing, within discordant pairs, IBD patients with their genetically identical healthy co-twins. Each individual had, on average, about 151 000 unique TCRalpha sequences and 181 000 unique TCRbeta sequences available for analysis.

From each donor, a roughly 2.5 ml peripheral blood sample was drawn into PAXgene tubes and stored at -80 degrees C. Without T cell sorting, total RNA was isolated from whole blood using the PAXgene blood miRNA kit on an automated QIAcube. Peripheral blood from monozygotic twin pairs who were concordant or discordant for inflammatory bowel disease underwent deep TCRalpha and TCRbeta repertoire profiling using unique molecular barcoding. For every twin pair, smoking habits were documented, and each individual was categorised as a current, former or never smoker. Results and caveats for the whole study, not just this receptor: Different T cell subtypes could not be distinguished in the analysis. Repertoire similarity did not differ between concordant and discordant twins, possibly due to limited statistical power. Fewer clonotypes were shared with other individuals by IBD patients than by healthy twins, most markedly in patients showing signs of disease activity. No single strong signal or clonotype linked to IBD turned up in the results, so the idea that one exists was not supported. IBD patients had lower TCRbeta repertoire diversity, measured by the inverse Simpson index, than their healthy co-twins. Background noise and inter-individual variability may have been introduced into the repertoires by the differing immunosuppressive treatments among patients.

A note on this clonotype: Its antigen is not yet known.

Library method: 5' RACE. For each TCR library, approximately 3,700 ng of total RNA was used. cDNA was synthesized with SMARTScribe reverse transcriptase in eight separate reactions per sample. During cDNA synthesis, template switching introduced unique molecular identifiers that contained a 6-nucleotide sample barcode. Two nested PCRs of about 15 and 9 cycles amplified the TCRalpha and TCRbeta cDNA, and bead purification followed each PCR. Before amplification, the cDNA was treated with uracil DNA-glycosylase and purified using the QIAquick PCR purification kit. In the second PCR, Illumina TruSeq-compatible adapters and sample-specific barcodes were added. TapeStation and Qubit were used to check library quality and concentration, and about 4.5 ng of each library was pooled. The pooled libraries were sequenced with 2 x 100 bp reads and custom sequencing primers on an Illumina HiSeq2500 single-index Rapid Run. The authors' pipeline ran thus. UMI-based consensus assembly with MiGEC version 1.2.6 was used to correct PCR and sequencing errors. MiXCR version 2.1.1 was used to carry out V(D)J alignment, clonotype assembly and CDR3 extraction. Gene usage, clonotype sharing and MAIT/NKT TCR abundance were normalised by analysing the top 1000, 10 000 and 20 000 clonotypes per sample. Diversity was computed as the inverse Simpson index with the vegan R package after downsampling to 27 000 UMIs. Statistical testing used paired Mann-Whitney U tests on the discordant twin pairs and applied Benjamini-Hochberg correction for multiple testing. The reads went through TCRdb reprocessing, and each CDR3 protein sequence gets one entry with no DNA. The authors' filters were not applied to this entry. This sample's table has entries for about 330,000 distinct CDR3 sequences. The top ten constitute around 2% of the sample.

This sequence originates from a human donor with ulcerative colitis or Crohn's disease, or a healthy co-twin of an affected twin (not recorded which). Material for sequencing was blood.

The CDR3 in this case is CSASIPWGRTEAFF. Recombination joined TRBV20-1 with TRBJ1-1; TCRdb names TRBD1, which stays unverified in the absence of DNA. As encoded in the germline V gene (reference sequence), CDR1 is DFQATT while CDR2 is SNEGSKA. Its CDR3 holds 14 amino acids, cysteine through phenylalanine. A DNA sequence was not provided.